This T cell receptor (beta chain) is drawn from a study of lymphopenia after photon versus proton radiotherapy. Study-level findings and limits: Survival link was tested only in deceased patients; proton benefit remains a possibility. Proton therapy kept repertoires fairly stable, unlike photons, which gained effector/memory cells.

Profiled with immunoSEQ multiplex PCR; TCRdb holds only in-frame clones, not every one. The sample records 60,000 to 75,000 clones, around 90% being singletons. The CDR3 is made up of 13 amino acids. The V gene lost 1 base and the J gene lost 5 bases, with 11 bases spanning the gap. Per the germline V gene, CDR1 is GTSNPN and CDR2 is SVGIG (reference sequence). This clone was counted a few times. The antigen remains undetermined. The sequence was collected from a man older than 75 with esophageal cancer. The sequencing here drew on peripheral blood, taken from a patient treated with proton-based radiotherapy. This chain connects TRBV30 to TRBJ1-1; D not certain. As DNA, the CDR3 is TGTGCCTGGAGTGACCAATCGGGGACTGAAGCTTTCTTT. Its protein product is CAWSDQSGTEAFF.